Listed here are 24 T cell receptor beta chains from one sample, sequenced in a study of control samples from healthy donors and cancer patients. Clones were read by immunoSEQ multiplex PCR, and TCRdb kept only the in-frame ones, dropping some. The sample includes about 53,000 clones, around 90% seen only once; the top ten take more than 12%. Sequencing was done on a sample of PBMCs. The source of these receptors is a man in his fifties or sixties with head and neck cancer.

The table lists this clone with a count of one. V gene TRBV18 combines with J gene TRBJ1-1; maybe TRBD1 (5 bases). V gave up 3 bases and J gave up 1 base, with 18 bases separating them. The V gene's germline CDR1 is KGHSH and CDR2 LQKENI. The length of the CDR3 is 17 residues. The CDR3 here is CASSPQTIDRGNTEAFF. DNA of the CDR3: TGTGCCAGCTCACCGCAAACTATAGACAGAGGGAACACTGAAGCTTTCTTT. Complete variable domain (other parts from reference TRBV18 and TRBJ1-1): NAGVMQNPRHLVRRRGQEARLRCSPMKGHSHVYWYRQLPEEGLKFMVYLQKENIIDESGMPKERFSAEFPKEGPSILRIQQVVRGDSAAYFCASSPQTIDRGNTEAFFGQGTRLTVV.

The chain recombines TRBV27 with TRBJ2-7; the D is unclear. Trimming stripped 5 bases from V and 2 bases from J, with 19 bases between. There are 16 residues in the CDR3. Germline V gene lookup returns CDR1 MNHEY and CDR2 SMNVEV (reference sequence). The CDR3 DNA reads as TGTGCCAGCAGTCAAGCTCTTGTGACCGCTACCTACGAGCAGTACTTC. This encodes CASSQALVTATYEQYF.

The V gene is TRBV18, the J gene TRBJ1-1, with 11 bases identical to TRBD1. With V trimmed by 6 bases and J by 8 bases, 11 bases remained unmatched. The CDR3 is 15 amino acids. Germline CDR1 is KGHSH and CDR2 is LQKENI. CDR3 DNA sequence: TGTGCCAGCTCCCGACCTCCGGGACAGGGGGAGGAAGCTTTCTTT. It encodes CASSRPPGQGEEAFF.

The J gene is TRBJ2-7, the V gene TRBV11-2; weak D call: TRBD1 (6 bases). V was trimmed by 1 base and J by 3 bases, leaving 25 bases between them. CDR1 is SGHAT, CDR2 FQNNGV, per germline. This CDR3 is built from 19 residues. The DNA of the CDR3 is TGTGCCAGCAGCTTAGGGTGGCCCAAGATGGACAGAATTTACTACGAGCAGTACTTC. Encoded protein: CASSLGWPKMDRIYYEQYF.

This rearrangement joins TRBV5-5 to TRBJ1-2, with 9 bases lining up with TRBD1. In germline, CDR1 is SGHKS, CDR2 YYEKEE (reference sequence). V dropped 4 bases and J dropped 4; count of bases not matched to a gene: 5. This CDR3 has 14 residues. The CDR3 is CASSRWGQGYGYTF. The CDR3 DNA reads TGTGCCAGCAGCCGATGGGGACAGGGCTATGGCTACACCTTC. The variable domain in full, completed from reference TRBV5-5 and TRBJ1-2, reads DAGVTQSPTHLIKTRGQQVTLRCSPISGHKSVSWYQQVLGQGPQFIFQYYEKEERGRGNFPDRFSARQFPNYSSELNVNALLLGDSALYLCASSRWGQGYGYTFGSGTRLTVV.

The chain recombines TRBV11-2 with TRBJ2-3, with no clear D. The CDR3 runs 14 residues. Trimming pared 2 bases from V and 3 bases from J, leaving 9 bases between. CDR1 and CDR2 from the germline V gene are SGHAT and FQNNGV. Written as DNA, the CDR3 is TGTGCCAGCAGCTTATCTCACCAGACAGATACGCAGTATTTT. It translates to CASSLSHQTDTQYF.

The chain employs TRBV19 and TRBJ1-1, with D unresolved. The CDR3 consists of 14 residues. V gave up 0 bases and J gave up 4 bases, with 9 bases separating them. Germline lookup yields CDR1 LNHDA and CDR2 SQIVND (reference sequence). This CDR3 reads CASSIEGRSTEAFF. The DNA of the CDR3 is TGTGCCAGTAGTATAGAAGGGAGAAGCACTGAAGCTTTCTTT.

The chain carries TRBV13 and TRBJ1-3, with 9 bases fitting TRBD1. Germline values: CDR1 PRHDT, CDR2 FYEKMQ (reference sequence). The CDR3 has 15 residues. V lost 0 bases, J lost 9 bases, and 6 bases stayed unmatched. CDR3 region: CASSLGRDREATIYF. Here the CDR3 DNA reads TGTGCCAGCAGCTTAGGCCGGGACAGGGAGGCCACCATATATTTT.

This clone was recorded only once. The chain employs TRBV7-2 and TRBJ2-7; 11 bases are shared with TRBD2. The CDR3 totals 14 residues. J was trimmed by 4 bases and V by 10 bases; bases with no gene match: 9. Germline loops: CDR1 SGHTA, CDR2 FQGNSA. CDR3 coding DNA: TGTGCCACGCGCCGGGGACTAGCGGATTACGAGCAGTACTTC. Translating gives CATRRGLADYEQYF.

Comment on this clone: Other DNA sequences in the same sample also yield this CDR3. The chain carries TRBV12-3 or TRBV12-4 and TRBJ2-2; D is undetermined. This CDR3 comprises 13 residues. The V gene lost 2 bases and the J gene lost 3 bases, with 4 bases spanning the gap. The CDR3: CASSLRDTGELFF. The DNA for the CDR3 is TGTGCCAGCAGTTTAAGGGACACCGGGGAGCTGTTTTTT.

J is TRBJ2-5 and V is TRBV7-2, with D possibly matching TRBD1 (7 bases). The CDR3 consists of 14 residues. Germline loops: CDR1 SGHTA, CDR2 FQGNSA. Trimming left V 5 bases short and J 7 bases short, with 17 bases between. DNA of the CDR3: TGTGCCAGCAGCGCGGGGACAGCCGGGGGGACCCAGTACTTC. Its protein product is CASSAGTAGGTQYF.

The chain employs TRBV20-1 and TRBJ2-1; 7 positions match TRBD2. The CDR3 consists of 11 residues. Losses at the gene ends were 3 bases for V and 9 bases for J; bases not matched to a gene: 2. CDR1 and CDR2 (germline): DFQATT, SNEGSKA (reference sequence). As DNA, the CDR3 is TGCAGTGCTAGGGGAGGGACTGAGCAGTTCTTC. As protein: CSARGGTEQFF.

The V and J genes are TRBV6-2 or TRBV6-3 and TRBJ2-3; TRBD2 matches at 8 bases. Germline V CDR1 and CDR2: MNHEY, SVGEGT. V was clipped by 0 bases and J by 2 bases; unmatched bases: 7. CDR3 size: 17 residues. The CDR3 nucleotides read TGTGCCAGCAGTTACTCCGGGACTAGTGTCCCCACAGATACGCAGTATTTT. Translation: CASSYSGTSVPTDTQYF.

Details on this clone: The same CDR3 is also encoded by other DNA sequences in this sample. The chain is built from TRBV20-1 and TRBJ2-2; D unresolved. The CDR3 length is 14 residues. Deletions cut 3 bases from V and 6 bases from J, with 14 bases between. From germline, CDR1 is DFQATT and CDR2 SNEGSKA (reference sequence). CDR3 sequence reads: CSASKGPNAGELFF. CDR3 in DNA: TGCAGTGCTAGTAAGGGTCCAAACGCCGGGGAGCTGTTTTTT.

The chain has TRBV7-2 and TRBJ1-1; D unclear. The CDR3 is made up of 14 amino acids. The germline V gene has CDR1 SGHTA and CDR2 FQGNSA. V lost 7 bases, J lost 4 bases, and 16 bases lay in between. Here the CDR3 reads CASTVRFLGTEAFF. Here the CDR3 DNA reads TGTGCCAGCACGGTGAGGTTTTTAGGCACTGAAGCTTTCTTT.

This clone was seen just once. In nucleotides, the CDR3 is TGCGCCAGCAGCTTGGGCCCGCAGGGTACGGGCACCGGGGAGCTGTTTTTT. Protein sequence: CASSLGPQGTGTGELFF. The rearrangement uses TRBV5-1 and TRBJ2-2; weak D call: TRBD1 (5 bases). The CDR3 has 17 amino acids. The V gene's germline CDR1 is SGHRS and CDR2 YFSETQ. V was trimmed by 0 bases and J by 4 bases, leaving 16 bases between them.

The chain uses TRBV3-1 (or the pseudogene TRBV3-2) and TRBJ2-3; D not resolved. The V gene lost 0 bases and the J gene lost 9 bases, with 10 bases spanning the gap. Germline V gene sequence: CDR1 LGHDT, CDR2 YNNKEL (reference sequence). The length of the CDR3 is 13 residues. The CDR3 loop reads CASSQDRQSTQYF. CDR3 DNA: TGTGCCAGCAGCCAAGATCGCCAGTCCACGCAGTATTTT.

The rearrangement uses TRBV7-9 and TRBJ2-1, with D uncertain. CDR3 length: 12 amino acids. Germline V gives CDR1 SEHNR, CDR2 FQNEAQ (reference sequence). Trimming took 1 base from V and 4 from J, leaving 2 bases between them. The CDR3 sequence is CASSLGYNEQFF. CDR3 nucleotide sequence: TGTGCCAGCAGCTTAGGATACAATGAGCAGTTCTTC. Drawing the rest from reference TRBV7-9 and TRBJ2-1, the complete variable domain is DTGVSQNPRHKITKRGQNVTFRCDPISEHNRLYWYRQTLGQGPEFLTYFQNEAQLEKSRLLSDRFSAERPKGSFSTLEIQRTEQGDSAMYLCASSLGYNEQFFGPGTRLTVL.

Concerning this clone: One junction end does not reproduce the germline sequence, and a read error may be involved. In DNA form, the CDR3 reads TGTGCCACCAGTAGAGGACAGGGGGCGCGGGACACTGAAGCTTTCTTT. The encoded protein is CATSRGQGARDTEAFF. The gene calls are TRBV15 and TRBJ1-1, with 11 bases identical to TRBD1. Germline CDR1 is LNHNV and CDR2 is YYDKDF (reference sequence). The CDR3 length is 16 residues.

The chain employs TRBV7-2 and TRBJ1-3; D remains unclear. Trimming pared 4 bases from V and 0 bases from J, leaving 10 bases between. The CDR3 runs to 15 residues. Germline loops: CDR1 SGHTA, CDR2 FQGNSA. The CDR3 sequence: CASSSRLSSGNTIYF. CDR3 coding DNA: TGTGCCAGCAGCTCTAGATTGAGCTCTGGAAACACCATATATTTT.

The genes are TRBV7-9 and TRBJ2-5; possible D gene TRBD2, 7 bases. V was pared by 5 bases and J by 7 bases, with 17 bases between. Germline V lookup: CDR1 SEHNR, CDR2 FQNEAQ (reference sequence). The CDR3 is made up of 14 amino acids. CDR3 DNA sequence: TGTGCCAGCAGCCTGGGGGGGGCAGGCGGGACCCAGTACTTC. It is translated as CASSLGGAGGTQYF.

This chain uses TRBV6-2 or TRBV6-3 with TRBJ2-3; D may be TRBD1 (6 bases). The CDR3 is 15 residues long. With 2 bases removed from V and 6 bases from J, the gap between germline ends came to 15 bases. The germline gives CDR1 MNHEY, CDR2 SVGEGT. Here the CDR3 DNA reads TGTGCCAGCAGTTACGGGCAGGGGATAGAGGATACGCAGTATTTT. Translated: CASSYGQGIEDTQYF.

The rearrangement joins TRBV11-3 to TRBJ2-3; TRBD2 might be the D (5 bases). The germline gives CDR1 SGHNT, CDR2 YENEEA. V was clipped by 3 bases and J by 5 bases, with 12 bases between them. The CDR3 consists of 14 residues. This CDR3 is CASSLGKLVDTQYF. In DNA form, the CDR3 reads TGTGCCAGCAGCTTGGGTAAACTAGTAGATACGCAGTATTTT. Variable domain in full (rest from reference TRBV11-3 and TRBJ2-3): EAGVVQSPRYKIIEKKQPVAFWCNPISGHNTLYWYLQNLGQGPELLIRYENEEAVDDSQLPKDRFSAERLKGVDSTLKIQPAELGDSAVYLCASSLGKLVDTQYFGPGTRLTVL.

This clone turned up a few times. The V gene is TRBV30, the J gene TRBJ1-1; maybe TRBD1 (6 bases). Between the trimmed V and J ends, which lost 3 bases and 6 bases, there was a span of 17 bases. Germline CDR1 is GTSNPN and CDR2 is SVGIG (reference sequence). The length of the CDR3 is 14 residues. Here the CDR3 reads CAWSGDITRPEAFF. The DNA for the CDR3 is TGTGCCTGGAGCGGGGACATAACAAGACCTGAAGCTTTCTTT.